Below are 15 T cell receptor beta chains sequenced from a single sample in a study of blood T cell repertoires in COVID-19. Some clones are missing from TCRdb's copy, which holds only in-frame ones; the method was immunoSEQ multiplex PCR. In the table there are more than 150,000 clones, around 75% of which are singletons. The specimen sequenced was peripheral blood. These receptors originate from a woman older than 75 with acute or convalescent COVID-19.

The chain joins TRBV7-8 to TRBJ1-4; D might be TRBD1 (6 bases). The ends were cut back, 7 bases at V and 3 bases at J, with 15 bases in the middle. The germline CDR1 and CDR2 sequences are SGHVS and FQNEAQ. This CDR3 is 15 amino acids long. CDR3 sequence (DNA): TGTGCCAGCAAACTTCAGGGGCTGGCTAATGAAAAACTGTTTTTT. Translating gives CASKLQGLANEKLFF.

The V gene is TRBV2, the J gene TRBJ2-7, with D maybe TRBD2 (5 bases). Trimming stripped 1 base from V and 7 bases from J, with 14 bases between. Germline V gives CDR1 SNHLY, CDR2 FYNNEI. The CDR3 has 14 amino acids. CDR3 nucleotides: TGTGCCAGCAGTGAAGGAGTTGTCGGGGAGGAGCAGTACTTC. Translation gives CASSEGVVGEEQYF.

The V and J genes are TRBV27 and TRBJ2-2; D is perhaps TRBD2 (5 bases). The CDR3 loop spans 16 amino acids. V lost 6 bases and J 6 bases, leaving 20 bases between the germline ends. Looked up from germline, CDR1 is MNHEY and CDR2 is SMNVEV (reference sequence). The CDR3 DNA reads as TGTGCCAGCAGCTCTCCGGGGAATCGAGGTTCCGGGGAGCTGTTTTTT. Its protein is CASSSPGNRGSGELFF.

This clone was seen only once. The V and J genes are TRBV5-1 and TRBJ2-1, with 8 positions matching TRBD1. The CDR3 totals 16 residues. The germline CDR1 and CDR2 sequences are SGHRS and YFSETQ. J lost 3 bases, V lost 4 bases, and 9 bases had no gene match. This chain's CDR3 is CASSTDRASLYNEQFF. CDR3 DNA sequence: TGCGCCAGCAGCACGGACAGGGCGTCTCTCTACAATGAGCAGTTCTTC.

This clone was observed a handful of times. The V call is TRBV27, the J call TRBJ1-3; TRBD1 is a possible D gene (5 bases). Trimming pared 6 bases from V and 1 base from J, leaving 10 bases between. CDR1 and CDR2 from the germline V gene are MNHEY and SMNVEV (reference sequence). CDR3 size: 14 residues. As DNA, the CDR3 is TGTGCCAGCAGGGGGGGGAGTTCTGGAAACACCATATATTTT. It is translated as CASRGGSSGNTIYF.

The gene calls are TRBV5-6 and TRBJ1-1, with D possibly matching TRBD1 (5 bases). There are 11 residues in the CDR3. The germline V gene has CDR1 SGHDT and CDR2 YYEEEE. V lost 4 bases, J lost 6 bases, and 7 bases lay in between. The CDR3 spells CASSIGAEAFF. CDR3 nucleotides: TGTGCCAGCAGCATAGGGGCTGAAGCTTTCTTT.

The chain is built from TRBV19 and TRBJ2-1, with D possibly matching TRBD2 (6 bases). The CDR3 is 11 amino acids. Trimming shortened V by 10 bases and J by 7 bases, and 11 bases separated the two germline ends. Germline V gene data show CDR1 as LNHDA and CDR2 as SQIVND (reference sequence). Written as DNA, the CDR3 is TGTGCCACCGCGGGGCATAATGAGCAGTTCTTC. This sequence encodes CATAGHNEQFF.

V is TRBV28 and J is TRBJ1-5; 7 positions match TRBD1. The junction had 6 bases not matched to a gene; V was cut back by 6 bases and J by 7 bases. Germline-derived CDR1 and CDR2 are MDHEN and SYDVKM. The CDR3 consists of 13 residues. The CDR3: CASRTGQLQPQHF. The CDR3 DNA reads as TGTGCCAGCAGGACGGGACAGCTCCAGCCCCAGCATTTT.

The chain combines TRBV13 with TRBJ2-3; possible D gene TRBD1, 7 bases. V lost 8 bases and J 3 bases, leaving 15 bases between the germline ends. This CDR3 is built from 14 residues. In germline, CDR1 is PRHDT, CDR2 FYEKMQ (reference sequence). In nucleotides, the CDR3 is TGTGCCAGCCTCCGGACAGGAGGGACAGATACGCAGTATTTT. As protein: CASLRTGGTDTQYF.

V and J are TRBV28 and TRBJ1-5; D uncertain. Trimming took off 3 bases at V and 2 bases at J, with 8 bases between the two ends. Germline-derived CDR1 and CDR2 are MDHEN and SYDVKM. The CDR3 contains 14 residues. The CDR3 nucleotides read TGTGCCAGCAGTTTTGGGAGCGGCAATCAGCCCCAGCATTTT. Its protein is CASSFGSGNQPQHF.

The V call is TRBV6-5, the J call TRBJ1-6; 9 bases line up with TRBD1. Germline loops: CDR1 MNHEY, CDR2 SVGAGI. This CDR3 comprises 14 residues. After removal of 8 bases from V and 9 bases from J, the junction contained 8 bases not matched to a gene. CDR3 region: CASLYGTGTSPLHF. DNA of the CDR3: TGTGCCAGCCTATACGGGACAGGGACTTCACCCCTCCACTTT.

The chain couples TRBV28 to TRBJ1-5, with D perhaps matching TRBD1 (6 bases). Trimming shortened V by 2 bases and J by 9 bases, and 20 bases separated the two germline ends. This CDR3 has 16 residues. The germline gives CDR1 MDHEN, CDR2 SYDVKM. The CDR3 nucleotides are TGTGCCAGCAGTTTACCCTTAAACAGGGTATCGGGGCCCCAGCATTTT. Amino acid sequence: CASSLPLNRVSGPQHF.

The table lists this clone with many counts. V and J are TRBV7-3 and TRBJ2-3, with D perhaps matching TRBD1 (5 bases). Trimming stripped 0 bases from V and 2 bases from J, with 12 bases between. Looked up from germline, CDR1 is SGHTA and CDR2 is FQGTGA. This CDR3 contains 16 residues. In DNA form, the CDR3 reads TGTGCCAGCAGCTTAACAGGGGATCCTCTCACAGATACGCAGTATTTT. It encodes CASSLTGDPLTDTQYF.

This clone has only a few counts. The V call is TRBV6-5, the J call TRBJ2-7; 9 nucleotides match TRBD1. CDR3 length: 15 residues. Germline V gene data show CDR1 as MNHEY and CDR2 as SVGAGI. Germline trimming cut 9 bases from V and 3 bases from J; bases unmatched to any gene: 12. CDR3 loop: CASFHSLDRGYEQYF. The CDR3, as DNA: TGTGCCAGTTTTCACAGCTTGGACAGGGGCTACGAGCAGTACTTC.

This chain connects TRBV18 to TRBJ1-3; D might be TRBD1 (5 bases). V lost 5 bases, J lost 2 bases, and 13 bases lay in between. CDR1 is KGHSH, CDR2 LQKENI, per germline. The CDR3 consists of 15 residues. This CDR3 is CASSALTDAGNTIYF. The CDR3 region has the DNA TGTGCCAGCTCAGCCTTGACAGACGCTGGAAACACCATATATTTT.